The next 24 T cell receptor beta chains were all read from a single sample in a study of response to subunit inactivated influenza vaccine. TCRdb re-derived calls from the RT-PCR reads in MiXCR, one entry per CDR3 protein. The sample shows just over 300,000 distinct CDR3 sequences, 22% of them seen only once. The sequences come from PBMCs from blood, collected about 20 months after vaccination. Every receptor here comes from a man aged 50 to 69 who received an inactivated influenza vaccine.

The chain joins TRBV28 to TRBJ1-5; no clear D gene. Germline loops: CDR1 MDHEN, CDR2 SYDVKM. This CDR3 is built from 15 residues. Trimming pared 3 bases from V and 3 bases from J, leaving 12 bases between. Here the CDR3 reads CASSLGSVFNQPQHF. The CDR3 coding sequence is TGTGCCAGCAGTTTGGGTTCTGTTTTCAATCAGCCCCAGCATTTT.

The J gene is TRBJ1-1, the V gene TRBV12-3 or TRBV12-4; D remains unclear. V was trimmed by 7 bases and J by 4 bases, leaving 13 bases between them. This CDR3 spans 13 amino acids. CDR3 in amino acids: CASTGVGSTEAFF. Written as DNA, the CDR3 is TGTGCCAGCACGGGAGTAGGGAGCACTGAAGCTTTCTTT.

J is TRBJ1-6 and V is TRBV9; no definite D call. This CDR3 region has 15 residues. V was shortened by 2 bases and J by 7 bases, with 13 bases between the two germline ends. Looked up from germline, CDR1 is SGDLS and CDR2 is YYNGEE. DNA for the CDR3: TGTGCCAGCAGCGTGGGCAGGCTAACCAATTCACCCCTCCACTTT. Translated, it gives CASSVGRLTNSPLHF.

This clonotype was detected only a few times. The chain combines TRBV20-1 with TRBJ2-1; TRBD2 aligns across 8 bases. The J segment lost 4 bases and the V segment lost 4 bases, leaving 6 bases of the junction unmatched. Germline CDR1 is DFQATT and CDR2 is SNEGSKA (reference sequence). The CDR3 has 14 residues. CDR3 in DNA: TGCAGTGCTATGAGCGGGAGAGGGTACAATGAGCAGTTCTTC. This gives the protein CSAMSGRGYNEQFF.

V and J are TRBV6-2 or TRBV6-3 and TRBJ2-7, with 9 bases lining up with TRBD2. The CDR3 contains 16 residues. V lost 5 bases to trimming and J lost 3 bases; unmatched junction nucleotides: 11. Germline lookup yields CDR1 MNHEY and CDR2 SVGEGT. The CDR3 here is CASSLASGRPSYEQYF. CDR3 in DNA: TGTGCCAGCAGTCTTGCGAGCGGGAGGCCCAGCTACGAGCAGTACTTC.

V gene TRBV20-1 combines with J gene TRBJ1-4; D is undetermined. Trimming took 5 bases from V and 10 from J, leaving 20 bases between them. CDR3 length equals 14 residues. Germline values: CDR1 DFQATT, CDR2 SNEGSKA (reference sequence). CDR3 sequence reads: CSAPIGRRDGKLFF. The CDR3 bases are TGCAGTGCTCCCATCGGCAGGCGGGATGGAAAACTGTTTTTT.

This clonotype is medium-sized. This sequence joins TRBV10-3 and TRBJ1-1, with D unresolved. The V end lost 2 bases, the J end lost 0 bases, and 7 bases lay between the germline ends. This CDR3 spans 14 amino acids. Germline V lookup: CDR1 ENHRY, CDR2 SYGVKD. The CDR3 region is CAISEGGMNTEAFF. In DNA form, the CDR3 reads TGTGCCATCAGTGAGGGAGGCATGAACACTGAAGCTTTCTTT.

This rearrangement joins TRBV5-6 to TRBJ2-5; D is perhaps TRBD1 (6 bases). In germline, CDR1 is SGHDT, CDR2 YYEEEE. CDR3 length: 16 amino acids. The V and J ends lost 0 bases and 1 base respectively, with 13 bases between them. CDR3 amino acids: CASSLGGPHLQETQYF. The CDR3 DNA sequence: TGTGCCAGCAGCTTGGGGGGGCCCCATCTCCAAGAGACCCAGTACTTC.

The chain combines TRBV25-1 with TRBJ2-7; D not resolved. The V gene's germline CDR1 is MGHDK and CDR2 SYGVNS. CDR3 length equals 12 residues. The V and J ends lost 4 bases and 3 bases respectively, with 7 bases between them. CDR3 nucleotide sequence: TGTGCCAGCAGTGCGGGTAACTACGAGCAGTACTTC. Its protein product is CASSAGNYEQYF.

The chain is built from TRBV30 and TRBJ1-2; TRBD1 aligns across 7 bases. The CDR3 has 14 amino acids. With V trimmed by 2 bases and J by 6 bases, 9 bases remained unmatched. Germline lookup yields CDR1 GTSNPN and CDR2 SVGIG (reference sequence). The CDR3: CAWSFSKGAHGYTF. CDR3 sequence (DNA): TGTGCCTGGAGTTTCTCTAAGGGGGCCCATGGCTACACCTTC.

This clonotype was observed many times. This chain links TRBV6-2 or TRBV6-3 with TRBJ1-3; no definite D call. Trimming stripped 2 bases from V and 1 base from J, with 6 bases between. This CDR3 is built from 14 residues. CDR1 and CDR2 from the germline V gene are MNHEY and SVGEGT. The CDR3 DNA follows: TGTGCCAGCAGTTACAAGGGATCTGGAAACACCATATATTTT. Amino acids: CASSYKGSGNTIYF.

CDR3 sequence (DNA): TGTGCCAGCTCACCACAATTAAATGGCTACACCTTC. Residues: CASSPQLNGYTF. V is TRBV18 and J is TRBJ1-2; D is undetermined. The V gene's germline CDR1 is KGHSH and CDR2 LQKENI. Trimming left V 1 base short and J 6 bases short, with 6 bases between. This CDR3 is 12 amino acids long.

This chain's CDR3 is CASSLWGDTQYF. For the CDR3, the DNA is TGTGCCAGCAGTTTATGGGGAGATACGCAGTATTTT. The V call is TRBV12-3 or TRBV12-4, the J call TRBJ2-3; D is unresolved. Trimming cost V 2 bases and J 5 bases, with 5 bases left between them. The CDR3 contains 12 residues.

This clonotype came up many times. The chain is built from TRBV12-3 or TRBV12-4 and TRBJ1-1, with D possibly matching TRBD1 (5 bases). CDR3 length: 14 amino acids. V was cut by 2 bases and J by 0 bases, with 7 bases left in between. CDR3 region: CASSLRQLNTEAFF. CDR3 DNA sequence: TGTGCCAGCAGTTTAAGACAGTTGAACACTGAAGCTTTCTTT.

The chain is built from TRBV27 and TRBJ2-2; the match to TRBD1 covers 9 bases. V dropped 2 bases and J dropped 5; count of bases not matched to a gene: 6. Germline lookup yields CDR1 MNHEY and CDR2 SMNVEV (reference sequence). CDR3 length: 16 residues. The CDR3 DNA reads TGTGCCAGCAGTTTACCACAGGGGGCGATTACCGGGGAGCTGTTTTTT. This sequence encodes CASSLPQGAITGELFF.

The chain joins TRBV5-5 to TRBJ2-2; D unclear. Germline loops: CDR1 SGHKS, CDR2 YYEKEE (reference sequence). The CDR3 runs 13 residues. Trimming removed 0 bases from V and 7 bases from J, with 7 bases in between. Written as DNA, the CDR3 is TGTGCCAGCAGCTTGGCTCCCAACGGGGAGCTGTTTTTT. Translation: CASSLAPNGELFF.

Only a few counts were recorded for this clonotype. V gene TRBV7-3 combines with J gene TRBJ2-5; D possibly corresponds to TRBD2 (6 bases). Germline V gives CDR1 SGHTA, CDR2 FQGTGA. The CDR3 has 13 residues. V was clipped by 4 bases and J by 5 bases, with 11 bases between them. CDR3 in DNA: TGTGCCAGCAGCTACGGGAGTCTGGAGACCCAGTACTTC. It is translated as CASSYGSLETQYF.

The chain combines TRBV29-1 with TRBJ2-1; the D gene could be TRBD1 or TRBD2 (5 bases each). V gave up 3 bases and J gave up 0 bases, with 18 bases separating them. This CDR3 has 17 amino acids. Germline-derived CDR1 and CDR2 are SQVTM and ANQGSEA. In DNA form, the CDR3 reads TGCAGCGTTGATACTCTCCTCGGGGCGGGCTCCTACAATGAGCAGTTCTTC. Protein sequence: CSVDTLLGAGSYNEQFF.

This clonotype was observed a handful of times. The genes are TRBV9 and TRBJ2-7; TRBD2 matches 7 bases. The CDR3 contains 13 residues. The V and J ends lost 2 bases and 7 bases, in that order; junction bases with no gene match: 6. In germline, CDR1 is SGDLS, CDR2 YYNGEE. CDR3 nucleotide sequence: TGTGCCAGCAGCGTTTTGGGAGCGGGAGAGCAGTACTTC. Translation gives CASSVLGAGEQYF.

This clonotype was seen a few times. The J gene is TRBJ1-2, the V gene TRBV5-4; D is undetermined. CDR1 SGHNT and CDR2 YYREEE come from the germline V gene (reference sequence). Between the trimmed V and J ends, which lost 3 bases and 13 bases, there was a span of 7 bases. CDR3 length: 9 residues. CDR3 residues: CASSCHGTF. The CDR3, as DNA: TGTGCCAGCAGCTGCCATGGCACCTTC.

V usage is TRBV7-2 and J usage is TRBJ1-1; tentatively, D is TRBD1 (5 bases). CDR1 and CDR2 (germline): SGHTA, FQGNSA. There are 12 residues in the CDR3. V dropped 5 bases and J dropped 11 bases, with 15 bases sitting between them. The CDR3 region is CASSQGTLGAFF. For the CDR3, the DNA is TGTGCCAGCAGCCAAGGGACCCTAGGGGCTTTCTTT.

This clonotype was counted only a few times. The rearrangement joins TRBV7-2 to TRBJ1-4, with D hard to call. The CDR3 extends over 13 amino acids. V was cut by 5 bases and J by 7 bases, with 11 bases left in between. Germline-derived CDR1 and CDR2 are SGHTA and FQGNSA. The CDR3 loop reads CASSPDEGEKLFF. CDR3 DNA: TGTGCCAGCAGCCCCGACGAGGGTGAAAAACTGTTTTTT.

This clonotype is a singleton in its sample. V usage is TRBV5-8 and J usage is TRBJ2-7, with 7 nucleotides matching TRBD1. The CDR3 covers 16 residues. V trimming: 5 bases; J trimming: 2 bases; junction bases outside the gene matches: 13. Germline values: CDR1 SGHTS, CDR2 YDEGEE. The CDR3 DNA sequence: TGTGCCAGCAGGACCAGACAGGGCCTCGGAACCTACGAGCAGTACTTC. Its protein is CASRTRQGLGTYEQYF.

There are a few counts of this clonotype. This chain uses TRBV20-1 with TRBJ1-5; possibly TRBD1 for D (6 bases). V lost 6 bases and J lost 5, with 11 bases in between. This CDR3 comprises 12 residues. CDR1 and CDR2 from the germline V gene are DFQATT and SNEGSKA (reference sequence). CDR3: CSADGGDQPQHF. The CDR3 region has the DNA TGCAGTGCCGATGGGGGCGATCAGCCCCAGCATTTT.